Presented here are 19 T cell receptor beta chains from one specimen sequenced in a study of cytotoxic CD8 clonotypes in ibrutinib-treated CLL (dated by TCRdb to the early 2020s). Sample time point, as interpreted from the label and publication: progressive disease on ibrutinib. The library was prepared using the immunoSEQ multiplex PCR assay. This immuneACCESS table, as held by TCRdb, lists in-frame sequences with V and J called but not all clones. Of the missing ones, under half trace to an unresolved V gene in checked studies; the others have no known cause. This sample gives approximately 74,000 clones in total; 65% to 85% of them show up just once. Together, the top ten hold less than 9% of the sample. Source: PBMCs, taken at disease progression, from a patient treated with ibrutinib. Source of these receptors: a human donor with chronic lymphocytic leukemia.

V gene TRBV6-1 combines with J gene TRBJ2-2, with 7 bases matching TRBD2. CDR1 is MNHNS and CDR2 is SASEGT in the germline V gene. V was pared by 11 bases and J by 6 bases, with 12 bases of the junction left unmatched. The CDR3 runs to 14 residues. As DNA, the CDR3 is TGTGCCTCTCGGGGAGGGCAGGGCGCCGGGGAGCTGTTTTTT. Translated: CASRGGQGAGELFF.

This chain links TRBV29-1 with TRBJ1-2, with D maybe TRBD1 (6 bases). Trimming removed 2 bases from V and 5 bases from J, with 12 bases in between. Germline-derived CDR1 and CDR2 are SQVTM and ANQGSEA. The CDR3 length is 13 residues. The CDR3 DNA reads TGCAGCGTTGAAAAGGGGGATGGGTATGGCTACACCTTC. Its protein is CSVEKGDGYGYTF. Looking up the rest from reference TRBV29-1 and TRBJ1-2 gives the full variable domain: SAVISQKPSRDICQRGTSLTIQCQVDSQVTMMFWYRQQPGQSLTLIATANQGSEATYESGFVIDKFPISRPNLTFSTLTVSNMSPEDSSIYLCSVEKGDGYGYTFGSGTRLTVV.

The chain uses TRBV18 and TRBJ2-7; possibly TRBD1 for D (6 bases). The germline V and J ends were trimmed by 5 bases and 7 bases, with 6 bases remaining between them. The CDR3 has 10 amino acids. Per the germline V gene, CDR1 is KGHSH and CDR2 is LQKENI. The CDR3 protein is CASSGQEQYF. The CDR3 DNA is TGTGCCAGCTCAGGACAGGAGCAGTACTTC.

The rearrangement joins TRBV7-7 to TRBJ2-5; D unresolved. Germline V gives CDR1 SSHAT, CDR2 FNYEAQ (reference sequence). The V gene lost 5 bases and the J gene lost 1 base, with 2 bases spanning the gap. The CDR3 totals 11 residues. The CDR3 DNA is TGTGCCAGCAGCATCCAAGAGACCCAGTACTTC. Protein: CASSIQETQYF.

V and J are TRBV18 and TRBJ1-2; 7 bases agree with TRBD1. With 4 bases clipped from V and 1 base from J, the junction kept 12 bases outside the gene matches. The CDR3 covers 17 residues. Germline V CDR1 and CDR2: KGHSH, LQKENI. CDR3: CASSRFDPGQFNYGYTF. The CDR3, as DNA: TGTGCCAGCTCACGATTCGACCCGGGACAGTTTAACTATGGCTACACCTTC.

A single count supports this clone. V usage is TRBV5-6 and J usage is TRBJ1-4; TRBD1 matches 8 bases. From germline, CDR1 is SGHDT and CDR2 YYEEEE. The CDR3 totals 15 residues. With V trimmed by 0 bases and J by 8 bases, 6 bases remained unmatched. The DNA of the CDR3 is TGTGCCAGCAGCTTGGCAGGGGGCCGCGGCGAAAAACTGTTTTTT. Residues: CASSLAGGRGEKLFF.

The chain joins TRBV5-4 to TRBJ2-7; 8 bases line up with TRBD1. Germline V gene data show CDR1 as SGHNT and CDR2 as YYREEE (reference sequence). V gave up 7 bases and J gave up 0 bases; unmatched junction bases: 6. This CDR3 has 14 residues. CDR3 DNA sequence: TGTGCCAGCGGGGACAGGAGTCTCTCCTACGAGCAGTACTTC. Protein product: CASGDRSLSYEQYF.

The chain combines TRBV7-9 with TRBJ2-7, with D hard to call. Deletions cut 3 bases from V and 1 base from J, with 19 bases between. The CDR3 spans 17 residues. The germline gives CDR1 SEHNR, CDR2 FQNEAQ (reference sequence). For the CDR3, the DNA is TGTGCCAGCAGCTTTAGTAGCTGGAATCGCGAGTCCTACGAGCAGTACTTC. Translated, it gives CASSFSSWNRESYEQYF. The full variable domain, rest sourced from reference TRBV7-9 and TRBJ2-7, is DTGVSQNPRHKITKRGQNVTFRCDPISEHNRLYWYRQTLGQGPEFLTYFQNEAQLEKSRLLSDRFSAERPKGSFSTLEIQRTEQGDSAMYLCASSFSSWNRESYEQYFGPGTRLTVT.

The chain is built from TRBV14 and TRBJ1-4; unclear D gene. V lost 4 bases and J lost 8, with 20 bases in between. Germline CDR1 is SGHDN and CDR2 is FVKESK. The CDR3 extends over 16 amino acids. The CDR3 spells CASSRFISPTGEKLFF. DNA for the CDR3: TGTGCCAGCAGCCGTTTTATCAGTCCAACTGGGGAAAAACTGTTTTTT.

The chain carries TRBV19 and TRBJ2-1; 9 bases fit TRBD2. From germline, CDR1 is LNHDA and CDR2 SQIVND (reference sequence). The junction had 4 bases not matched to a gene; V was cut back by 4 bases and J by 0 bases. The CDR3 loop spans 16 amino acids. The CDR3 sequence: CASSSTSGYSYNEQFF. The CDR3, as DNA: TGTGCCAGTAGTAGCACTAGCGGGTACTCCTACAATGAGCAGTTCTTC.

This clone was observed a handful of times. V usage is TRBV5-6 and J usage is TRBJ2-3; unclear D gene. The CDR3 length is 15 residues. V was clipped by 2 bases and J by 6 bases, with 16 bases between them. Germline V gene sequence: CDR1 SGHDT, CDR2 YYEEEE. DNA of the CDR3: TGTGCCAGCAGCTTTGGTAAAGGGTGGGGTGATACGCAGTATTTT. Translation: CASSFGKGWGDTQYF.

The chain links TRBV5-4 to TRBJ2-5, with 11 bases identical to TRBD2. The CDR3 consists of 16 residues. The germline CDR1 and CDR2 sequences are SGHNT and YYREEE (reference sequence). V trimming: 0 bases; J trimming: 2 bases; junction bases outside the gene matches: 3. The CDR3 reads CASSLASGGSQETQYF. As DNA, the CDR3 is TGTGCCAGCAGCTTGGCTAGCGGGGGGAGTCAAGAGACCCAGTACTTC.

This clone came up once. The chain has TRBV10-1 and TRBJ2-3; no firm D call. Trimming left V 7 bases short and J 2 bases short, with 10 bases between. The germline V gene has CDR1 WNHNN and CDR2 SYGVQD (reference sequence). The CDR3 is 13 residues long. The CDR3 here is CASTAGDTDTQYF. DNA of the CDR3: TGCGCCAGCACCGCTGGGGACACAGATACGCAGTATTTT.

The chain joins TRBV7-9 to TRBJ1-2; 8 bases agree with TRBD1. CDR1 is SEHNR and CDR2 is FQNEAQ in the germline V gene (reference sequence). This CDR3 has 14 residues. V was clipped by 6 bases and J by 4 bases; unmatched bases: 7. The CDR3 is CASRRDRRPYGYTF. CDR3 DNA sequence: TGTGCCAGCAGGCGGGACAGGCGTCCCTATGGCTACACCTTC.

The chain couples TRBV2 to TRBJ1-5; D not certain. Germline V gene data show CDR1 as SNHLY and CDR2 as FYNNEI. Trimming pared 7 bases from V and 0 bases from J, leaving 7 bases between. There are 13 residues in the CDR3. The CDR3 sequence is CASNARSNQPQHF. In DNA form, the CDR3 reads TGTGCCAGCAACGCTCGTAGCAATCAGCCCCAGCATTTT.

The chain employs TRBV6-6 and TRBJ2-2; 7 nucleotides match TRBD1. The CDR3 consists of 15 residues. Per germline, CDR1 MNHNY and CDR2 SVGAGI (reference sequence). Trimming cost V 2 bases and J 5 bases; bases outside gene matches: 5. This chain's CDR3 is CASSYVTGWTGELFF. The CDR3 nucleotides are TGTGCCAGCAGTTACGTGACAGGGTGGACCGGGGAGCTGTTTTTT.

The chain employs TRBV14 and TRBJ1-3, with 7 positions matching TRBD1. The junction had 10 bases not matched to a gene; V was cut back by 0 bases and J by 2 bases. Germline V gene lookup returns CDR1 SGHDN and CDR2 FVKESK. The CDR3 runs 18 residues. For the CDR3, the DNA is TGTGCCAGCAGCCAAGATTTGAACAGGGGAGGACCTGGAAACACCATATATTTT. Protein sequence: CASSQDLNRGGPGNTIYF.

V usage is TRBV5-1 and J usage is TRBJ1-1; D ambiguous. CDR1 and CDR2 (germline): SGHRS, YFSETQ. Trimming shortened V by 0 bases and J by 4 bases, and 10 bases separated the two germline ends. The CDR3 is made up of 14 amino acids. CDR3 DNA sequence: TGCGCCAGCAGCTTGGGGTCGGGCGGCACTGAAGCTTTCTTT. This translates into CASSLGSGGTEAFF.

This clone was seen only a few times. This rearrangement joins TRBV18 to TRBJ1-5; D is ambiguous. CDR3 length equals 15 residues. Germline CDR1 KGHSH, CDR2 LQKENI. V was trimmed by 6 bases and J by 3 bases, leaving 15 bases between them. The CDR3 reads CASSGSSGYNQPQHF. For the CDR3, the DNA is TGTGCCAGCTCCGGCTCATCGGGTTACAATCAGCCCCAGCATTTT.